This paragraph covers one T cell receptor (beta chain) sequence. Sequenced by immunoSEQ multiplex PCR; TCRdb stores in-frame clones only, minus some. Here the sample spans around 120,000 clones, approximately 94% being singletons. This sample stems from a study of control samples from healthy donors and cancer patients. Germline-derived CDR1 and CDR2 are SGHNT and YYREEE (reference sequence). The CDR3 runs to 19 residues. V trimming: 0 bases; J trimming: 4 bases; junction bases outside the gene matches: 12. The sequence was obtained from a man aged 45 to 65 with head and neck cancer. What was sequenced was PBMCs. The chain has TRBV5-4 and TRBJ2-3; 12 bases agree with TRBD2. The CDR3 DNA reads TGTGCCAGCAGCTTGGTTCGGCTAGCGGGGGGGCGAGAGTCAGATACGCAGTATTTT. Translation gives CASSLVRLAGGRESDTQYF. Using reference TRBV5-4 and TRBJ2-3 for the parts outside the CDR3, the full variable domain is ETGVTQSPTHLIKTRGQQVTLRCSSQSGHNTVSWYQQALGQGPQFIFQYYREEENGRGNFPPRFSGLQFPNYSSELNVNALELDDSALYLCASSLVRLAGGRESDTQYFGPGTRLTVL.